A single T cell receptor beta chain is shown here with its context. The CDR3 contains 14 residues. Germline V lookup: CDR1 SGHTA, CDR2 FQGNSA. V was trimmed by 2 bases and J by 0 bases, leaving 5 bases between them. With 60 Vbeta and 13 Jbeta primers, the PCR was carried out. Using immunoSEQ multiplex PCR, the repertoire was profiled, and TCRdb retains in-frame clones only, with some absent. The data contain about 130,000 clones, over 65% of them singletons. This record comes from a study of cytomegalovirus exposure and HLA in healthy donors. The origin of this receptor is a middle-aged man in good health and CMV-seronegative. The rearrangement joins TRBV7-2 to TRBJ1-5; D gene ambiguous. Sequences were obtained from PBMCs. The CDR3 region is CASSLSFSNQPQHF. The DNA for the CDR3 is TGTGCCAGCAGCTTATCTTTTAGCAATCAGCCCCAGCATTTT.